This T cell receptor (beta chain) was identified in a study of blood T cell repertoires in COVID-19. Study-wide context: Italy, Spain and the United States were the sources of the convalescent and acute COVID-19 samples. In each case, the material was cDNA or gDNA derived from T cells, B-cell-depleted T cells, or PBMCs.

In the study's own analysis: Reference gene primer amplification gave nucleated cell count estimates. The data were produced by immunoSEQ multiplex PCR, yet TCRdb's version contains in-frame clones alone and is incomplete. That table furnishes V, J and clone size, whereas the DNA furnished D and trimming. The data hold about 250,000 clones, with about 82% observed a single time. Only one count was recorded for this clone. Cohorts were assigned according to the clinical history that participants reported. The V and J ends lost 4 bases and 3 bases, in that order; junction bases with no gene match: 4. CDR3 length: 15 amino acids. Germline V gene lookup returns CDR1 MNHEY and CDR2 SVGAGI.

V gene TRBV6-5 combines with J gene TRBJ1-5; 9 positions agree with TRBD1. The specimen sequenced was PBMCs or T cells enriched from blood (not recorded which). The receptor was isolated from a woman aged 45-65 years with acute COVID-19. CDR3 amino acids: CASSSGTGINQPQHF. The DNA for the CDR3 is TGTGCCAGCAGTTCCGGGACAGGGATCAATCAGCCCCAGCATTTT.